A selection of T cell receptor beta chains follows, all from one sample in a study. From the 5' RACE reads, TCRdb called clonotypes with MiXCR, one entry per CDR3 protein. The sample carries 52,000 or so distinct CDR3 sequences, around 21% recorded once. Sample: tumor-infiltrating Tregs sorted from the breast tumor. These receptors were taken from a female donor with breast cancer. Each CDR3 is given with its conserved first and last residue.

j_call v_call cdr3_aa
TRBJ2-3 TRBV18 CASSQNSGTSTDTQYF
TRBJ2-7 TRBV12-3/TRBV12-4 CASSLLRRAAAFGEQYF
TRBJ2-7 TRBV7-2 CASSPASRRSYEQYF
TRBJ2-7 TRBV30 CAWSVGRIAYEQYF
TRBJ2-1 TRBV20-1 CSASRGQRYNEQFF
TRBJ2-1 TRBV5-1 CASSTIPGSRHEQFF
TRBJ2-5 TRBV7-6 CASSFLAGRGEAQYF
TRBJ1-6 TRBV20-1 CSAREGPNNSPLHF
TRBJ1-2 TRBV12-3/TRBV12-4 CASSWDRNYGYTF
TRBJ1-2 TRBV7-2 CASSLARAYGYTF
TRBJ1-5 TRBV24-1 CATSDRGHSNQPQHF
TRBJ1-1 TRBV9 CASSAQAGVNTEAFF
TRBJ2-1 TRBV5-4 CASSQTSGRAGEQFF
TRBJ2-3 TRBV12-3/TRBV12-4 CASRISSGRALDTQYF
TRBJ1-2 TRBV20-1 CSARDSLIPYGYTF
TRBJ1-6 TRBV19 CASKWDSVSPLHF
TRBJ1-6 TRBV5-1 CASSLGPGYPPLHF
TRBJ2-7 TRBV12-3/TRBV12-4 CATKQGTGTYEQYF
TRBJ2-1 TRBV9 CASSPFPGAGHNEQFF
TRBJ2-5 TRBV4-1 CASSRAGGADQETQYF
TRBJ2-2 TRBV5-1 CASHRDSTNTGELFF
TRBJ1-1 TRBV20-1 CSATRGRTEAFF
TRBJ2-1 TRBV20-1 CSARPGTSATNEQFF
TRBJ1-1 TRBV20-1 CSARQGGTEAFF
TRBJ1-2 TRBV4-1 CASSQEVRVLHGYTF
TRBJ2-7 TRBV7-2 CASSPQRTEQYF
TRBJ2-5 TRBV11-1 CASSSARTAETQYF
TRBJ2-7 TRBV10-1 CASSESTSGRGKDYEQYF
TRBJ1-2 TRBV3-1 CASRKSQGAIDGYTF